The 10 T cell receptor beta chains listed next were all sequenced from one sample in a study of cytomegalovirus exposure and HLA in healthy donors (TCRdb year 2017). The library was prepared using the immunoSEQ multiplex PCR assay. For the multiplex PCR, a mixture combining 60 forward primers for TCR Vbeta segments and 13 reverse primers for TCR Jbeta segments was used. Drawn from immuneACCESS, this table holds only the in-frame rearrangements with V and J called that TCRdb kept. Clones are partly lost; checked studies trace under half to an unresolved V gene and leave the rest unexplained. The sample contains 40,000 or so clones, around 69% of them found a single time. The ten largest clones represent about 8% of the sample. The sequencing input was PBMCs. All receptors derive from a woman in her 30s in good health and CMV-seropositive.

The CDR3 here is CASSEADRFYGYTF. The CDR3, as DNA: TGTGCCAGCAGTGAAGCGGACAGATTCTATGGCTACACCTTC. The chain couples TRBV6-4 to TRBJ1-2; a weak D match, TRBD1 (6 bases). The V and J ends lost 3 bases and 4 bases respectively, with 12 bases between them. The germline CDR1 and CDR2 sequences are MRHNA and SNTAGT. This CDR3 is 14 amino acids long.

This chain connects TRBV28 to TRBJ1-2; 10 nucleotides align to TRBD1. J was trimmed by 2 bases and V by 6 bases; bases with no gene match: 12. Germline CDR1 reads MDHEN; CDR2 reads SYDVKM. This CDR3 comprises 17 residues. The CDR3 DNA is TGTGCCAGCAGGCCGGGACAGGGGACCAATAAGAACTATGGCTACACCTTC. Protein: CASRPGQGTNKNYGYTF.

The V gene is TRBV19, the J gene TRBJ2-7; D possibly corresponds to TRBD2 (6 bases). Per germline, CDR1 LNHDA and CDR2 SQIVND (reference sequence). The V and J ends lost 8 bases and 4 bases respectively, with 15 bases between them. The CDR3 has 13 amino acids. The CDR3 here is CASGSGDMYEQYF. As DNA, the CDR3 is TGTGCCAGTGGTAGCGGAGATATGTACGAGCAGTACTTC.

The chain combines TRBV7-6 with TRBJ1-4, with 8 bases fitting TRBD1. Germline trimming cut 1 base from V and 10 bases from J; bases unmatched to any gene: 5. The CDR3 is 14 residues long. Germline CDR1 SGHVS, CDR2 FNYEAQ. CDR3 sequence reads: CASSLETGQGKLFF. Written as DNA, the CDR3 is TGTGCCAGCAGCTTAGAGACAGGACAGGGAAAACTGTTTTTT.

This chain connects TRBV11-3 to TRBJ2-1; D remains unclear. V lost 1 base to trimming and J lost 0 bases, with 7 bases between them. CDR1 is SGHNT and CDR2 is YENEEA in the germline V gene. This CDR3 is 15 amino acids long. The CDR3 DNA is TGTGCCAGCAGCTTAGGTTCCAGCTCCTACAATGAGCAGTTCTTC. Translating gives CASSLGSSSYNEQFF.

The V and J genes are TRBV19 and TRBJ1-2; 8 bases align to TRBD1. The CDR3 covers 17 residues. With V trimmed by 5 bases and J by 6 bases, 17 bases remained unmatched. Germline CDR1 reads LNHDA; CDR2 reads SQIVND (reference sequence). The CDR3 sequence: CASSPRPGTGPENGYTF. The CDR3 coding sequence is TGTGCCAGTAGTCCAAGACCCGGGACAGGCCCGGAAAATGGCTACACCTTC. The variable domain in full, completed from reference TRBV19 and TRBJ1-2, reads DGGITQSPKYLFRKEGQNVTLSCEQNLNHDAMYWYRQDPGQGLRLIYYSQIVNDFQKGDIAEGYSVSREKKESFPLTVTSAQKNPTAFYLCASSPRPGTGPENGYTFGSGTRLTVV.

V usage is TRBV25-1 and J usage is TRBJ1-2, with 7 positions matching TRBD1. The CDR3 is 13 amino acids. Germline loops: CDR1 MGHDK, CDR2 SYGVNS. Trimming at V came to 7 bases and at J to 0 bases, leaving 2 bases not matched to a gene. In nucleotides, the CDR3 is TGTGCCAGCACAGGGGGTTCTAACTATGGCTACACCTTC. The encoded protein is CASTGGSNYGYTF.

This clone was counted only a few times. The rearrangement links TRBV18 to TRBJ1-2; D not resolved. V dropped 6 bases and J dropped 3 bases, with 11 bases sitting between them. This CDR3 is built from 13 residues. The V gene's germline CDR1 is KGHSH and CDR2 LQKENI. CDR3 sequence: CASSLPSDYGYTF. In DNA form, the CDR3 reads TGTGCCAGCTCCCTCCCGAGTGACTATGGCTACACCTTC.

This CDR3 reads CASTWLAGETDTQYF. The CDR3 DNA follows: TGTGCCAGCACGTGGCTAGCGGGAGAAACAGATACGCAGTATTTT. The chain employs TRBV6-1 and TRBJ2-3; 10 bases line up with TRBD2. This CDR3 spans 15 amino acids. Germline loops: CDR1 MNHNS, CDR2 SASEGT. After removal of 7 bases from V and 3 bases from J, the junction contained 7 bases not matched to a gene.

This sequence joins TRBV2 and TRBJ2-7, with D perhaps matching TRBD2 (5 bases). Per germline, CDR1 SNHLY and CDR2 FYNNEI. The V end was cut by 3 bases, the J end by 2 bases, with 14 bases between. The CDR3 loop spans 15 amino acids. DNA for the CDR3: TGTGCCAGCAGTGATGGGAGACTGGTCGCCTACGAGCAGTACTTC. Amino acids: CASSDGRLVAYEQYF.